This T cell receptor (beta chain) was observed in a study of T cell responses to AZD1222 COVID-19 vaccine. Study summary: Second-dose groups at about 4 or about 12 weeks were pooled.

Findings of the study overall: White British donors predominated, females outnumbered males, and clonal diversity was possibly underestimated. Nearly half of spike-specific TCRs reportedly target variant regions that are unmutated in the B.1.351 and B.1.1.7 variants. At baseline, just 6 or 7 AZD1222 recipients tested seropositive.

TCRdb keeps only in-frame clones here, not all; method: immunoSEQ multiplex PCR. Among more than 90,000 clones listed, about nine tenths were seen once. Remarks on this clone: What it binds is not known.

The CDR3 has 16 amino acids. The trim removed 2 bases at V and 0 bases at J, leaving 4 bases unmatched. Germline lookup yields CDR1 SEHNR and CDR2 FQNEAQ (reference sequence). The origin of this receptor is an adult in good health. The specimen was peripheral blood, collected on day 0 of AZD1222 vaccination. V usage is TRBV7-9 and J usage is TRBJ2-1; 7 bases align to TRBD2. CDR3 in DNA: TGTGCCAGCAGCTTATCTCTAGCGGCCTCCTACAATGAGCAGTTCTTC. Translation: CASSLSLAASYNEQFF.